The 19 T cell receptor beta chains reported below all come from one sample, sequenced in a study of T cell responses to AZD1222 COVID-19 vaccine. TCRdb's table, derived via immunoSEQ multiplex PCR, lists solely in-frame clones and lacks some. The table shows 95,000 to 100,000 clones, with 90% occurring only once. Sequencing was performed on peripheral blood, taken on day 0 of AZD1222 vaccination. The receptors were sampled from an adult in good health.

The chain recombines TRBV19 with TRBJ1-1; D is unresolved. In germline, CDR1 is LNHDA, CDR2 SQIVND (reference sequence). There are 13 residues in the CDR3. V was trimmed by 6 bases and J by 1 base, leaving 9 bases between them. The CDR3 nucleotides read TGTGCCAGTAGCCCATTGGGGAACACTGAAGCTTTCTTT. It specifies CASSPLGNTEAFF.

This sequence joins TRBV18 and TRBJ2-7; 9 nucleotides align to TRBD1. CDR3 length: 15 residues. V dropped 5 bases and J dropped 1; count of bases not matched to a gene: 6. Germline CDR1 reads KGHSH; CDR2 reads LQKENI. CDR3 bases: TGTGCCAGCTCATCGGACAGGGGCGGTTCCTACGAGCAGTACTTC. It is translated as CASSSDRGGSYEQYF.

V is TRBV5-1 and J is TRBJ1-2; D is perhaps TRBD1 (5 bases). The ends were cut back, 4 bases at V and 7 bases at J, with 14 bases in the middle. The germline CDR1 and CDR2 sequences are SGHRS and YFSETQ. This CDR3 comprises 13 residues. The CDR3 loop is CASSPGTVAGYTF. DNA of the CDR3: TGCGCCAGCAGCCCAGGGACCGTCGCTGGCTACACCTTC.

The chain joins TRBV28 to TRBJ1-2; D call uncertain. The CDR3 covers 14 residues. V shed 3 bases and J shed 8 bases, with 16 bases lying between them. From germline, CDR1 is MDHEN and CDR2 SYDVKM. This CDR3 reads CASSLAGIEGGYTF. The CDR3 DNA sequence: TGTGCCAGCAGTTTGGCGGGGATTGAAGGGGGCTACACCTTC.

The J gene is TRBJ2-1, the V gene TRBV9; a weak D match, TRBD2 (7 bases). V was clipped by 5 bases and J by 2 bases, with 14 bases between them. The CDR3 runs 15 residues. The V gene's germline CDR1 is SGDLS and CDR2 YYNGEE. This chain's CDR3 is CASSRTGGPYNEQFF. Written as DNA, the CDR3 is TGTGCCAGCAGTAGGACGGGGGGCCCCTACAATGAGCAGTTCTTC.

The V call is TRBV5-1, the J call TRBJ2-7; 9 bases align to TRBD1. CDR1 is SGHRS, CDR2 YFSETQ, per germline. The CDR3 has 15 residues. Trimming removed 4 bases from V and 4 bases from J; junction bases left unmatched: 9. The CDR3 bases are TGCGCCAGCAGCCACTCGGACAGGGGACATTACGAGCAGTACTTC. Its translation is CASSHSDRGHYEQYF.

This chain joins TRBV28 and TRBJ1-5; possibly TRBD1 for D (5 bases). The CDR3 sequence is 10 residues long. Germline values: CDR1 MDHEN, CDR2 SYDVKM. The CDR3 is CAGGVQPQHF. In DNA, the CDR3 is TGTGCAGGAGGGGTTCAGCCCCAGCATTTT.

The chain uses TRBV19 and TRBJ1-3; D remains unclear. Trimming took 5 bases from V and 0 from J, leaving 5 bases between them. Germline V gene lookup returns CDR1 LNHDA and CDR2 SQIVND (reference sequence). The CDR3 consists of 13 residues. CDR3 nucleotides: TGTGCCAGTAGTTGGAGCTCTGGAAACACCATATATTTT. This encodes CASSWSSGNTIYF.

The chain combines TRBV4-2 with TRBJ2-1; unclear D gene. Germline lookup yields CDR1 LGHNA and CDR2 YNFKEQ. V lost 5 bases and J lost 7, with 18 bases in between. This CDR3 is 15 amino acids long. The CDR3 region has the DNA TGTGCCAGCAGCTTACTACCAGCGCGAAAGAATGAGCAGTTCTTC. Its protein is CASSLLPARKNEQFF.

This chain connects TRBV6-5 to TRBJ1-4, with D hard to call. The CDR3 extends over 16 amino acids. From germline, CDR1 is MNHEY and CDR2 SVGAGI. Trimming cost V 0 bases and J 4 bases, with 12 bases left between them. The CDR3 loop is CASSYSMPGNNEKLFF. The CDR3 DNA sequence: TGTGCCAGCAGTTACTCGATGCCGGGGAATAATGAAAAACTGTTTTTT.

In this sample, this clone turned up once. The chain joins TRBV27 to TRBJ2-5; TRBD2 matches 9 bases. The V segment lost 4 bases and the J segment 3 bases; nucleotides outside the gene matches: 12. CDR1 MNHEY and CDR2 SMNVEV come from the germline V gene (reference sequence). The CDR3 loop spans 17 amino acids. The CDR3 sequence is CASSSSRLAVLKETQYF. CDR3 coding DNA: TGTGCCAGCAGTTCATCAAGACTAGCGGTGTTAAAAGAGACCCAGTACTTC.

The DNA for the CDR3 is TGTGCTAGTGGTCCGAGTCGGGATGGCTACACCTTC. Translation: CASGPSRDGYTF. V gene TRBV12-5 combines with J gene TRBJ1-2; the D is unclear. Trimming pared 5 bases from V and 6 bases from J, leaving 10 bases between. The CDR3 has 12 residues. CDR1 LGHNT and CDR2 FRNRAP come from the germline V gene.

The V and J genes are TRBV6-6 and TRBJ2-5, with D unclear. Germline V gene sequence: CDR1 MNHNY, CDR2 SVGAGI (reference sequence). V lost 0 bases and J 9 bases, leaving 11 bases between the germline ends. The CDR3 is made up of 13 amino acids. This CDR3 is CASSYSTVRSQYF. Here the CDR3 DNA reads TGTGCCAGCAGTTACTCGACGGTGCGGTCCCAGTACTTC.

The rearrangement links TRBV4-1 to TRBJ2-5; D uncertain. There are 15 residues in the CDR3. Trimming left V 4 bases short and J 4 bases short, with 16 bases between. The V gene's germline CDR1 is MGHRA and CDR2 YSYEKL. CDR3 coding DNA: TGCGCCAGCAGCCCCACCCCCCATTATGCAGAGACCCAGTACTTC. This codes for CASSPTPHYAETQYF.

This chain links TRBV25-1 with TRBJ2-3; maybe TRBD2 (6 bases). The CDR3 totals 16 residues. Germline CDR1 MGHDK, CDR2 SYGVNS. With 1 base removed from V and 0 bases from J, the gap between germline ends came to 11 bases. CDR3 amino acids: CASSESGGESTDTQYF. CDR3 DNA: TGTGCCAGCAGTGAATCTGGCGGGGAAAGCACAGATACGCAGTATTTT.

The genes are TRBV9 and TRBJ2-5; 9 bases align to TRBD1. V shed 0 bases, J shed 4 bases, and the junction held 4 bases outside the gene matches. The germline V gene has CDR1 SGDLS and CDR2 YYNGEE. The CDR3 spans 15 residues. CDR3 in DNA: TGTGCCAGCAGCGTAGCCGAGACAGGGGGAGAGACCCAGTACTTC. Encoded protein: CASSVAETGGETQYF. The whole variable domain, remainder taken from reference TRBV9 and TRBJ2-5, is DSGVTQTPKHLITATGQRVTLRCSPRSGDLSVYWYQQSLDQGLQFLIQYYNGEERAKGNILERFSAQQFPDLHSELNLSSLELGDSALYFCASSVAETGGETQYFGPGTRLLVL.

The chain uses TRBV5-6 and TRBJ2-5, with TRBD2 matching over 10 bases. This CDR3 is 16 amino acids long. CDR1 is SGHDT, CDR2 YYEEEE, per germline. V was clipped by 0 bases and J by 3 bases; unmatched bases: 5. For the CDR3, the DNA is TGTGCCAGCAGCTTGGGGCTAGCGGGGGAGGAAGAGACCCAGTACTTC. Its translation: CASSLGLAGEEETQYF.

The chain couples TRBV19 to TRBJ1-1; TRBD1 matches at 7 bases. The V segment lost 7 bases and the J segment 0 bases; nucleotides outside the gene matches: 8. CDR1 LNHDA and CDR2 SQIVND come from the germline V gene (reference sequence). The CDR3 is made up of 15 amino acids. For the CDR3, the DNA is TGTGCCAGTACAGTGGCAGGGGGTATGAACACTGAAGCTTTCTTT. Translating gives CASTVAGGMNTEAFF.

This clone was seen once. V and J are TRBV19 and TRBJ1-1, with D maybe TRBD1 (5 bases). This CDR3 spans 16 amino acids. Germline loops: CDR1 LNHDA, CDR2 SQIVND (reference sequence). With 1 base removed from V and 1 base from J, the gap between germline ends came to 13 bases. In DNA, the CDR3 is TGTGCCAGTAGTATAGGTCCAGGGAGGGGGAACACTGAAGCTTTCTTT. Residues: CASSIGPGRGNTEAFF.